The 20 T cell receptor beta chains below were found in one sample sequenced in a study of PD-L1 blockade in urothelial cancer. Described time point: peripheral blood 6 weeks after treatment start. Measured with immunoSEQ multiplex PCR; TCRdb has only the in-frame clones, and not every one. The profile shows over 40,000 clones, around 84% of them singletons. Sequences were derived from PBMCs, sampled around atezolizumab (anti-PD-L1) treatment. These receptors originate from a man between 65 and 85 years old with urothelial cancer.

The rearrangement uses TRBV6-6 and TRBJ2-1, with a weak D call TRBD2 (5 bases). The CDR3 loop spans 16 amino acids. The germline V gene has CDR1 MNHNY and CDR2 SVGAGI (reference sequence). The V end was cut by 0 bases, the J end by 3 bases, with 12 bases between. In DNA, the CDR3 is TGTGCCAGCAGTTACTCGGTGGGAGTCGACTACAATGAGCAGTTCTTC. Its protein product is CASSYSVGVDYNEQFF.

The chain joins TRBV2 to TRBJ1-1; TRBD1 aligns across 7 bases. Trimming took 4 bases from V and 11 from J; bases not matched to a gene: 25. Germline V lookup: CDR1 SNHLY, CDR2 FYNNEI. This CDR3 spans 18 amino acids. The CDR3 DNA follows: TGTGCCAGCAGTGGATCGATCGGGACAGCGCTCTACATCCGCCCGGCTTTCTTT. Translated, it gives CASSGSIGTALYIRPAFF.

The rearrangement uses TRBV5-4 and TRBJ2-2; tentative D call: TRBD2 (6 bases). V lost 4 bases and J lost 0, with 13 bases in between. The CDR3 runs to 16 residues. The germline gives CDR1 SGHNT, CDR2 YYREEE (reference sequence). The DNA for the CDR3 is TGTGCCAGCAGCAGATTAGCGGAAGCGAACACCGGGGAGCTGTTTTTT. Its protein product is CASSRLAEANTGELFF. The full variable domain, completed using reference TRBV5-4 and TRBJ2-2, is ETGVTQSPTHLIKTRGQQVTLRCSSQSGHNTVSWYQQALGQGPQFIFQYYREEENGRGNFPPRFSGLQFPNYSSELNVNALELDDSALYLCASSRLAEANTGELFFGEGSRLTVL.

The chain joins TRBV11-3 to TRBJ2-3; TRBD1 might be the D (5 bases). This CDR3 is built from 16 residues. Per germline, CDR1 SGHNT and CDR2 YENEEA. Trimming left V 1 base short and J 4 bases short, with 15 bases between. Here the CDR3 DNA reads TGTGCCAGCAGCTTAGGGGCAGGGTATAATGCAGATACGCAGTATTTT. Its protein product is CASSLGAGYNADTQYF.

CDR3 loop: CASTPRNGQFTGELFF. CDR3 nucleotide sequence: TGTGCCAGTACCCCTCGAAACGGACAGTTCACCGGGGAGCTGTTTTTT. The chain employs TRBV19 and TRBJ2-2, with D possibly TRBD1 on 6 matching bases. V lost 7 bases to trimming and J lost 4 bases, with 19 bases between them. The V gene's germline CDR1 is LNHDA and CDR2 SQIVND (reference sequence). The CDR3 loop spans 16 amino acids.

This chain joins TRBV28 and TRBJ2-5; 8 nucleotides align to TRBD1. The germline CDR1 and CDR2 sequences are MDHEN and SYDVKM. J lost 5 bases, V lost 2 bases, and 4 bases had no gene match. The CDR3 is 14 residues long. CDR3 bases: TGTGCCAGCAGTTTAGGGTACAGGGGGGAGACCCAGTACTTC. Its translation is CASSLGYRGETQYF.

The genes are TRBV30 and TRBJ2-7; perhaps TRBD2 as D (6 bases). Per germline, CDR1 GTSNPN and CDR2 SVGIG (reference sequence). Trimming cost V 3 bases and J 2 bases, with 11 bases left between them. This CDR3 region has 13 residues. The CDR3 DNA reads TGTGCCTGGAGGCGGGATCGGCCCTACGAGCAGTACTTC. Amino acid sequence: CAWRRDRPYEQYF.

The chain recombines TRBV27 with TRBJ2-7; perhaps TRBD2 as D (5 bases). Looked up from germline, CDR1 is MNHEY and CDR2 is SMNVEV (reference sequence). The ends were cut back, 6 bases at V and 1 base at J, with 10 bases in the middle. The CDR3 consists of 13 residues. As DNA, the CDR3 is TGTGCCAGCAGCCGAAGGGAGTCCTACGAGCAGTACTTC. Amino acid sequence: CASSRRESYEQYF.

This clone has a handful of counts. V gene TRBV2 combines with J gene TRBJ2-5; TRBD1 agrees at 10 bases. The CDR3 covers 15 residues. Germline-derived CDR1 and CDR2 are SNHLY and FYNNEI. The junction had 11 bases not matched to a gene; V was cut back by 10 bases and J by 3 bases. DNA for the CDR3: TGTGCCACCGAGAACTTAGGGACAGGGGAAGAGACCCAGTACTTC. The encoded protein is CATENLGTGEETQYF.

The chain links TRBV4-1 to TRBJ2-1; tentatively, D is TRBD2 (5 bases). The CDR3 length is 15 residues. Germline V gene sequence: CDR1 MGHRA, CDR2 YSYEKL. V dropped 0 bases and J dropped 14 bases, with 20 bases sitting between them. In nucleotides, the CDR3 is TGCGCCAGCAGCCAAGAGGCGGGCGTCCCGATAGAGGAGTTCTTC. Translation: CASSQEAGVPIEEFF.

The chain joins TRBV9 to TRBJ2-1; D possibly corresponds to TRBD2 (6 bases). Trimming stripped 1 base from V and 1 base from J, with 9 bases between. Germline CDR1 is SGDLS and CDR2 is YYNGEE. CDR3 length: 15 amino acids. This CDR3 reads CASSVMEGSYNEQFF. The CDR3 DNA is TGTGCCAGCAGCGTAATGGAGGGGTCCTACAATGAGCAGTTCTTC.

The chain recombines TRBV11-2 with TRBJ2-5; 10 bases agree with TRBD2. This CDR3 comprises 16 residues. V lost 1 base to trimming and J lost 5 bases; unmatched junction nucleotides: 7. Germline CDR1 and CDR2: SGHAT and FQNNGV. The chain's CDR3 is CASSLGLAGEGETQYF. CDR3 nucleotides: TGTGCCAGCAGCTTAGGTCTAGCGGGGGAGGGGGAGACCCAGTACTTC.

J is TRBJ2-7 and V is TRBV5-6; 12 bases are shared with TRBD2. This CDR3 spans 17 amino acids. Germline assignment: CDR1 SGHDT and CDR2 YYEEEE. V gave up 0 bases and J gave up 0 bases; unmatched junction bases: 4. This CDR3 reads CASSLGVGLAGSYEQYF. Here the CDR3 DNA reads TGTGCCAGCAGCTTGGGGGTGGGACTAGCGGGCTCCTACGAGCAGTACTTC.

The V call is TRBV27, the J call TRBJ2-7; D might be TRBD1 (5 bases). V gave up 2 bases and J gave up 6 bases, with 14 bases separating them. Germline values: CDR1 MNHEY, CDR2 SMNVEV (reference sequence). CDR3 length: 14 residues. CDR3 in amino acids: CASSLQDSSGEQYF. As DNA, the CDR3 is TGTGCCAGCAGTTTACAAGACAGTTCGGGCGAGCAGTACTTC.

There are a few counts of this clone. The chain couples TRBV30 to TRBJ2-7, with D possibly matching TRBD2 (6 bases). CDR3 length: 13 amino acids. Germline-derived CDR1 and CDR2 are GTSNPN and SVGIG (reference sequence). CDR3 DNA sequence: TGTGCTTTGCGGGATCTCCTCCCCTACGAGCAGTACTTC. Protein sequence: CALRDLLPYEQYF.

The genes are TRBV5-8 and TRBJ2-7, with D possibly matching TRBD2 (5 bases). V lost 5 bases to trimming and J lost 7 bases, with 10 bases between them. Germline loops: CDR1 SGHTS, CDR2 YDEGEE. The CDR3 runs 11 residues. CDR3 sequence reads: CASRNAGEQYF. In DNA, the CDR3 is TGTGCCAGCAGAAATGCGGGTGAGCAGTACTTC.

The rearrangement links TRBV6-6 to TRBJ1-1, with 7 bases that match TRBD1. Germline CDR1 is MNHNY and CDR2 is SVGAGI (reference sequence). This CDR3 comprises 15 residues. V shed 3 bases and J 3 bases; nucleotides not matched to a gene: 7. The CDR3 region is CASSYIGGIDTEAFF. The CDR3 DNA reads as TGTGCCAGCAGTTATATAGGGGGCATAGACACTGAAGCTTTCTTT.

J is TRBJ2-3 and V is TRBV10-1, with TRBD1 matching 8 bases. This CDR3 has 15 residues. The ends lost 5 bases at V and 8 bases at J; junction bases unmatched: 12. From germline, CDR1 is WNHNN and CDR2 SYGVQD (reference sequence). CDR3 sequence (DNA): TGCGCCAGCAGTCCCGGGACAGGAGGCGGAGGTACGCAGTATTTT. Protein: CASSPGTGGGGTQYF.

The chain couples TRBV5-1 to TRBJ2-3; no firm D call. Trimming pared 4 bases from V and 2 bases from J, leaving 11 bases between. Germline values: CDR1 SGHRS, CDR2 YFSETQ. The CDR3 contains 14 residues. For the CDR3, the DNA is TGCGCCAGCAGCCCCAACGCTAACACAGATACGCAGTATTTT. Amino acids: CASSPNANTDTQYF.

The V gene is TRBV10-1, the J gene TRBJ2-7; D remains ambiguous. This CDR3 contains 13 residues. Germline V gene sequence: CDR1 WNHNN, CDR2 SYGVQD (reference sequence). The V and J ends lost 4 bases and 6 bases respectively, with 13 bases between them. CDR3 nucleotides: TGCGCCAGCAGTGCCCTAGGAAGGAGCGAGCAGTACTTC. Translating gives CASSALGRSEQYF.